One and the same sample provided the 22 T cell receptor beta chains below, sequenced in a study of regulatory T cells in long-lasting Graves disease. The authors built TCR beta libraries using iRepertoire HTBI primers and Arm-PCR of CDR3 regions. One entry per CDR3 protein, called by TCRdb with MiXCR from the multiplex PCR reads. The top ten hold roughly 25% of the sample, which has about 530,000 distinct CDR3 sequences, about 16% seen once. Noted time point: newly diagnosed GD, antithyroid drugs for less than 3 months. PBMC RNA served as the TCR library source. This sample also belongs to another study, concerning T cells in Graves' hyperthyroidism and ophthalmopathy.

Specimen: peripheral blood mononuclear cells (PBMCs), collected at new diagnosis, from a patient treated with antithyroid drugs. The receptor set was obtained from a woman aged 40-65 years with Graves disease.

With respect to this clonotype: This could be a read error, since a much larger clone is one nucleotide away. V usage is TRBV30 and J usage is TRBJ2-2, with 8 bases fitting TRBD1. This CDR3 has 13 residues. J gave up 6 bases and V 1 base, and 1 base lay outside the gene matches. Germline V lookup: CDR1 GTSNPN, CDR2 SVGIG (reference sequence). CDR3: CAWSGQGSGELFF. Here the CDR3 DNA reads TGTGCCTGGAGTGGACAGGGGTCCGGGGAGCTGTTTTTT. Using reference TRBV30 and TRBJ2-2 for the parts outside the CDR3, the full variable domain is SQTIHQWPATLVQPVGSPLSLECTVEGTSNPNLYWYRQAAGRGLQLLFYSVGIGQISSEVPQNLSASRPQDRQFILSSKKLLLSDSGFYLCAWSGQGSGELFFGEGSRLTVL.

This clonotype was seen more than once but under ten times. This chain joins TRBV5-1 and TRBJ1-2; TRBD1 aligns across 11 bases. The CDR3 has 15 amino acids. V lost 4 bases, J lost 2 bases, and 4 bases stayed unmatched. Germline CDR1 reads SGHRS; CDR2 reads YFSETQ. CDR3 DNA sequence: TGCGCCAGCAGCGTGGGACAGGGGGTAAACTATGGCTACACCTTC. Its protein product is CASSVGQGVNYGYTF.

This clonotype was seen more than once but under ten times. V and J are TRBV30 and TRBJ1-1, with 9 nucleotides matching TRBD1. Losses at the gene ends were 3 bases for V and 5 bases for J; bases not matched to a gene: 13. CDR3 length: 16 amino acids. Germline loops: CDR1 GTSNPN, CDR2 SVGIG (reference sequence). The CDR3 sequence is CAWRPLGTGPRTEAFF. CDR3 bases: TGTGCCTGGAGACCCTTAGGGACAGGGCCTAGGACTGAAGCTTTCTTT.

This chain links TRBV7-3 with TRBJ2-1, with D perhaps TRBD1 or TRBD2 (7 bases each). Germline lookup yields CDR1 SGHTA and CDR2 FQGTGA. V gave up 3 bases and J gave up 1 base, with 19 bases separating them. The CDR3 is made up of 18 amino acids. The CDR3 sequence: CASSFGRGAGGSYNEQFF. CDR3 nucleotide sequence: TGTGCCAGCAGCTTTGGCAGGGGGGCCGGGGGGTCCTACAATGAGCAGTTCTTC.

This chain links TRBV9 with TRBJ1-2; 9 nucleotides line up with TRBD1. Per the germline V gene, CDR1 is SGDLS and CDR2 is YYNGEE. V trimming: 3 bases; J trimming: 3 bases; junction bases outside the gene matches: 6. The CDR3 covers 15 residues. As DNA, the CDR3 is TGTGCCAGCAGCGCAAACCACAGGGGGCACTATGGCTACACCTTC. Amino acids: CASSANHRGHYGYTF. The entire variable domain, with the rest obtained from reference TRBV9 and TRBJ1-2, is as follows: DSGVTQTPKHLITATGQRVTLRCSPRSGDLSVYWYQQSLDQGLQFLIQYYNGEERAKGNILERFSAQQFPDLHSELNLSSLELGDSALYFCASSANHRGHYGYTFGSGTRLTVV.

The gene calls are TRBV7-6 and TRBJ1-2; TRBD1 is a possible D gene (5 bases). Trimming stripped 5 bases from V and 5 bases from J, with 21 bases between. This CDR3 is built from 16 residues. CDR1 and CDR2 (germline): SGHVS, FNYEAQ. CDR3 sequence reads: CASSRGTLRGDYGYTF. The CDR3 region has the DNA TGTGCCAGCAGCCGAGGGACCTTAAGGGGAGATTATGGCTACACCTTC.

The J gene is TRBJ2-3, the V gene TRBV2, with D tentatively TRBD1 (5 bases). The last part of the DNA fits TRBJ2-5 better; the J call may be wrong. The CDR3 consists of 14 residues. Germline CDR1 and CDR2: SNHLY and FYNNEI. For the CDR3, the DNA is TGTGCCAGCAGTGAGTCGGCAGGGAACGAGACCCAGTACTTC. Translation: CASSESAGNETQYF.

This clonotype was seen ten or more times. This chain uses TRBV7-8 with TRBJ1-1; D gene unclear. The V gene's germline CDR1 is SGHVS and CDR2 FQNEAQ. V lost 5 bases and J lost 3, with 10 bases in between. The CDR3 length is 13 residues. CDR3 residues: CASSPRTYTEAFF. The CDR3 nucleotides are TGTGCCAGCAGCCCCCGAACCTACACTGAAGCTTTCTTT.

V is TRBV6-1 and J is TRBJ2-5; TRBD2 matches 11 bases. CDR3 length equals 16 residues. CDR1 and CDR2 (germline): MNHNS, SASEGT. Trimming removed 6 bases from V and 1 base from J; junction bases left unmatched: 7. Here the CDR3 DNA reads TGTGCCAGCAGAAAACTAGCGGGGGACCCCCAAGAGACCCAGTACTTC. Residues: CASRKLAGDPQETQYF.

The chain joins TRBV6-5 to TRBJ1-2, with D perhaps TRBD1 (5 bases). The CDR3 has 14 residues. Germline assignment: CDR1 MNHEY and CDR2 SVGAGI. V lost 2 bases and J 1 base, leaving 8 bases between the germline ends. As DNA, the CDR3 is TGTGCCAGCAGTTACCCAGACAGTAACTATGGCTACACCTTC. It encodes CASSYPDSNYGYTF.

This clonotype occurred many times. The CDR3 loop is CASSSGGAAGELFF. CDR3 bases: TGTGCCAGCAGTAGCGGGGGGGCGGCCGGGGAGCTGTTTTTT. The chain recombines TRBV6-1 with TRBJ2-2; 10 bases align to TRBD2. Unmatched junction bases numbered 3, after V lost 5 bases and J lost 6 bases. The germline CDR1 and CDR2 sequences are MNHNS and SASEGT. This CDR3 is 14 amino acids long.

The gene calls are TRBV20-1 and TRBJ1-1; D gene uncertain. This CDR3 is 15 amino acids long. V gave up 1 base and J gave up 4 bases, with 16 bases separating them. The germline CDR1 and CDR2 sequences are DFQATT and SNEGSKA (reference sequence). The CDR3 loop reads CSARVGYLLGTEAFF. The CDR3 nucleotides are TGCAGTGCTAGAGTTGGGTACCTATTGGGCACTGAAGCTTTCTTT.

There are many counts of this clonotype. The CDR3 loop is CASGGAGWEQYF. CDR3 DNA: TGTGCCAGCGGAGGAGCGGGGTGGGAGCAGTACTTC. V and J are TRBV11-2 and TRBJ2-7, with 7 bases aligning to TRBD2. From germline, CDR1 is SGHAT and CDR2 FQNNGV. V lost 8 bases, J lost 7 bases, and 8 bases stayed unmatched. The CDR3 runs 12 residues. The complete variable domain, with remaining parts taken from reference TRBV11-2 and TRBJ2-7, reads EAGVAQSPRYKIIEKRQSVAFWCNPISGHATLYWYQQILGQGPKLLIQFQNNGVVDDSQLPKDRFSAERLKGVDSTLKIQPAKLEDSAVYLCASGGAGWEQYFGPGTRLTVT.

This clonotype came up a few times. The chain links TRBV20-1 to TRBJ1-2, with no clear D. V was pared by 6 bases and J by 10 bases, with 15 bases between. The germline CDR1 and CDR2 sequences are DFQATT and SNEGSKA (reference sequence). This CDR3 is built from 11 residues. Here the CDR3 reads CSAPLSTDYTF. CDR3 nucleotides: TGCAGTGCCCCCCTTTCTACAGACTACACCTTC.

The chain has TRBV11-2 and TRBJ2-1, with D perhaps TRBD1 (5 bases). Germline V gives CDR1 SGHAT, CDR2 FQNNGV. This CDR3 is 13 amino acids long. The V gene lost 0 bases and the J gene lost 15 bases, with 15 bases spanning the gap. The CDR3 DNA follows: TGTGCCAGCAGCTTAGATCCCGGCAGGGTCGTGTTCTTC. Its translation is CASSLDPGRVVFF.

This clonotype was found a few times. The chain carries TRBV12-3 or TRBV12-4 and TRBJ2-7; D remains unclear. The CDR3 loop spans 13 amino acids. V was cut by 5 bases and J by 4 bases, with 12 bases left in between. Here the CDR3 DNA reads TGTGCCAGCAGTGGCGGACGGGTTTACGAGCAGTACTTC. The encoded protein is CASSGGRVYEQYF.

The V call is TRBV18, the J call TRBJ1-1; a possible D gene is TRBD1 (6 bases). The V end lost 4 bases, the J end lost 0 bases, and 15 bases lay between the germline ends. From germline, CDR1 is KGHSH and CDR2 LQKENI. The CDR3 totals 16 residues. This CDR3 reads CASSQLTGNMNTEAFF. In DNA form, the CDR3 reads TGTGCCAGCTCACAACTAACAGGGAACATGAACACTGAAGCTTTCTTT.

This clonotype was recorded many times. V usage is TRBV6-1 and J usage is TRBJ2-1, with D possibly TRBD1 on 6 matching bases. Between the trimmed V and J ends, which lost 6 bases and 4 bases, there was a span of 22 bases. The germline V gene encodes CDR1 MNHNS and CDR2 SASEGT. This CDR3 comprises 17 residues. In DNA form, the CDR3 reads TGTGCCAGCAGCCCCTACCACGGACAGAGATCATACAATGAGCAGTTCTTC. Translating it yields CASSPYHGQRSYNEQFF.

This clonotype was counted ten times or more. The rearrangement links TRBV20-1 to TRBJ1-2, with D possibly being TRBD1 (5 bases). V gave up 6 bases and J gave up 3 bases, with 14 bases separating them. The CDR3 has 13 residues. CDR1 is DFQATT and CDR2 is SNEGSKA in the germline V gene (reference sequence). DNA for the CDR3: TGCAGTGCAACTCGACAGCTGGACTATGGCTACACCTTC. Translated, it gives CSATRQLDYGYTF.

This clonotype has at least ten counts. The V call is TRBV12-3 or TRBV12-4, the J call TRBJ2-1, with a weak D call TRBD2 (6 bases). The length of the CDR3 is 16 residues. V was shortened by 7 bases and J by 0 bases, with 16 bases between the two germline ends. CDR3 region: CASINRGLSSYNEQFF. CDR3 DNA: TGTGCCAGCATCAACCGGGGACTTAGCTCCTACAATGAGCAGTTCTTC.

In this sample, this clonotype turned up many times. J is TRBJ1-2 and V is TRBV12-3 or TRBV12-4, with D unresolved. CDR3 size: 12 residues. V gave up 5 bases and J gave up 14 bases, with 18 bases separating them. The CDR3 reads CASSDPGSPGTF. CDR3 in DNA: TGTGCCAGCAGTGACCCGGGGTCACCGGGAACCTTC.

A few counts support this clonotype. The J gene is TRBJ2-3, the V gene TRBV20-1, with TRBD2 matching 13 bases. CDR1 and CDR2 from the germline V gene are DFQATT and SNEGSKA (reference sequence). V trimming: 7 bases; J trimming: 1 base; junction bases outside the gene matches: 2. The CDR3 covers 14 residues. CDR3 DNA: TGCAGTGTTGGGACTAGCGGGGGCACAGATACGCAGTATTTT. Protein: CSVGTSGGTDTQYF.